Listed below are T cell receptor beta chains from one sample, sequenced in a study of early T cells in non-severe SARS-CoV-2 infection. From the 5' RACE reads, TCRdb called clonotypes with MiXCR, one entry per CDR3 protein. The data hold tens of thousands of distinct CDR3 sequences, with 10% to 15% observed a single time. Input material: whole blood. These receptors came from an adult who was a healthcare worker with PCR-confirmed SARS-CoV-2 infection or an uninfected control (not recorded which). Both conserved end residues are part of each CDR3. D genes are given only for firm matches. Where a row states a size, it is once, few, many or the class of an expanded clone; other rows omit it.

d_call	clone_size	j_call	v_call	cdr3_length	cdr3_nt	cdr3_aa
NA	few	TRBJ2-3	TRBV5-1	15	TGCGCCAGCAGCTCCGGGCCGCCCTACACAGATACGCAGTATTTT	CASSSGPPYTDTQYF
NA	NA	TRBJ2-5	TRBV29-1	13	TGCAGCGTTGAGGCCCTGTACCAAGAGACCCAGTACTTC	CSVEALYQETQYF
TRBD1	NA	TRBJ1-5	TRBV20-1	13	TGCAGTGCGCCGGGACAGGACAATCAGCCCCAGCATTTT	CSAPGQDNQPQHF
NA	few	TRBJ2-7	TRBV7-9	14	TGTGCCAGCAGCCAGACAGGAACCTCCTACGAGCAGTACTTC	CASSQTGTSYEQYF
NA	few	TRBJ2-5	TRBV11-2	14	TGTGCCAGCAGTTCGAGCCCCAGGTGGGAGACCCAGTACTTC	CASSSSPRWETQYF
TRBD1	many	TRBJ2-7	TRBV28	13	TGTGCCAGCATCGGGACAGCTACCTACGAGCAGTACTTC	CASIGTATYEQYF
TRBD2	NA	TRBJ2-7	TRBV7-9	17	TGTGCCAGCAGCGAGGGACCCCTGGCGGGGGGTTCCTACGAGCAGTACTTC	CASSEGPLAGGSYEQYF
NA	few	TRBJ1-1	TRBV20-1	13	TGCAGTGCTAGTCGCGACCTAAACACTGAAGCTTTCTTT	CSASRDLNTEAFF
TRBD2	few	TRBJ2-5	TRBV29-1	13	TGCAGCCTAAGCGGGAGGGCCACAGAGACCCAGTACTTC	CSLSGRATETQYF
TRBD2	NA	TRBJ2-1	TRBV28	15	TGTGCCAGCAGTCCCTCTAGCGGGGCCGTAAATGAGCAGTTCTTC	CASSPSSGAVNEQFF
NA	many	TRBJ1-5	TRBV3-1	12	TGTGCCAGCAGTCCAAGATTGGGCCCCCAGCATTTT	CASSPRLGPQHF
TRBD1	few	TRBJ1-1	TRBV9	15	TGTGCCAGCAGCTCAAAAAGGACAGGGGCTACTGAAGCTTTCTTT	CASSSKRTGATEAFF
NA	many	TRBJ2-7	TRBV5-4	12	TGTGCCAGCAGCTTTGGAGCATACGAGCAGTACTTC	CASSFGAYEQYF
NA	few	TRBJ1-2	TRBV6-1	14	TGTGCCAGCAGTGAAGGTCAGGAATACTATGGCTACACCTTC	CASSEGQEYYGYTF
TRBD1	few	TRBJ1-2	TRBV29-1	11	TGCAGCGGGGGACAGGCCTATGGCTACACCTTC	CSGGQAYGYTF
NA	many	TRBJ2-3	TRBV7-9	16	TGTGCCAGCACCCCCTTTGGGCTAGGGACCACAGATACGCAGTATTTT	CASTPFGLGTTDTQYF
NA	NA	TRBJ2-3	TRBV19	12	TGTGCCAGCCAACCCGGCGCAGATACGCAGTATTTT	CASQPGADTQYF
NA	NA	TRBJ1-2	TRBV28	13	TGTGCCAGCAGTTTGGAGGGTCCCTATGGCTACACCTTC	CASSLEGPYGYTF
NA	few	TRBJ2-1	TRBV24-1	15	TGTGCCACCGGCGCATCAGGGGGGGGCCACAATGAGCAGTTCTTC	CATGASGGGHNEQFF
TRBD2	many	TRBJ2-7	TRBV20-1	15	TGCAGTGCTAGTGAAAGACTAGCGGGAGCCTACGAGCAGTACTTC	CSASERLAGAYEQYF
NA	few	TRBJ1-5	TRBV18	12	TGTGCCAGCTCACCCGAAAATCAGCCCCAGCATTTT	CASSPENQPQHF
TRBD1	few	TRBJ2-7	TRBV7-9	14	TGTGCCAGCAGCTCTGGACAGGGTGTCGACGAGCAGTACTTC	CASSSGQGVDEQYF
NA	NA	TRBJ1-1	TRBV7-2	14	TGTGCCAGCAGCTTAAACAGAATGAACACTGAAGCTTTCTTT	CASSLNRMNTEAFF
NA	NA	TRBJ2-5	TRBV5-1	12	TGCGCCAGCAGCCACATCGGAGAGACCCAGTACTTC	CASSHIGETQYF
NA	few	TRBJ1-1	TRBV20-1	14	TGCAGTGCTACCACGGCTGTGGGGAACACTGAAGCTTTCTTT	CSATTAVGNTEAFF
NA	many	TRBJ2-6	TRBV2	16	TGTGCCAGCAGGGCAGGGAGCCACTCTGGGGCCAACGTCCTGACTTTC	CASRAGSHSGANVLTF
TRBD1	NA	TRBJ1-1	TRBV7-6	12	TGTGTCAGCAGCCGACAGGGAAATGAAGCTTTTTTT	CVSSRQGNEAFF
TRBD1	many	TRBJ1-2	TRBV27	14	TGTGCCAGCAGTCTGGGGACAGGGGTCTACGGCTACACCTTC	CASSLGTGVYGYTF
NA	many	TRBJ2-5	TRBV12-3/TRBV12-4	13	TGTGCCAGCAGTGGGACGGCCCAAGAGACCCAGTACTTC	CASSGTAQETQYF
TRBD1	few	TRBJ1-4	TRBV5-1	15	TGCGCCAGCAGCTTCTCGGACAGGGCCAATGAAAAACTGTTTTTT	CASSFSDRANEKLFF
TRBD1	many	TRBJ1-2	TRBV4-3	15	TGCGCCAGCAGCCTAGAGAGACAGGGCGGCTATGGCTACACCTTC	CASSLERQGGYGYTF
NA	few	TRBJ2-1	TRBV5-6	15	TGTGCCAGCAGCCTGCGGATAGGGGATTACAATGAGCAGTTCTTC	CASSLRIGDYNEQFF
NA	NA	TRBJ1-1	TRBV7-2	15	TGTGCCAGCAGCTTATTGGGAGCTTCGGAGACTGAAGCTTTCTTT	CASSLLGASETEAFF
TRBD2	NA	TRBJ2-5	TRBV5-1	14	TGCGCCAGCTCTACCGGGACTAGCGGGGCCCTACAGTACTTC	CASSTGTSGALQYF
NA	many	TRBJ1-1	TRBV4-1	14	TGCGCCAGCAGCCAACAGATGTGGAACACTGAAGCTTTCTTT	CASSQQMWNTEAFF